Listed here is a single TCR beta chain. Its antigen is undetermined. The sample holds other DNA sequences that translate to the same CDR3. V was clipped by 0 bases and J by 2 bases, with 10 bases between them. The germline gives CDR1 KGHSH, CDR2 LQKENI. The CDR3 length is 15 residues. The sample belongs to a study of beta chain features in type 1 diabetes. Overall study results and limits: Diminished insertions and augmented deletions at VDJ junctions characterized type 1 diabetes patients. The naive, central memory and Treg TCRB repertoires of patients appeared to be more similar to one another than those of healthy donors. Shorter TCRB CDR3s, moderately but significantly so, marked every one of the four CD4+ subsets in Type 1 diabetes patients.

The study reverse transcribed the entire isolated RNA, so it sequenced expressed TCRB transcripts. Method: immunoSEQ multiplex PCR; TCRdb's copy keeps in-frame clones and lacks some. The sample carries about 53,000 clones, 55% to 80% recorded once. The V call is TRBV18, the J call TRBJ1-2; D uncertain. Sequenced: stem cell memory CD4+ T cells from blood. This TCR was sampled from a woman aged 25 to 39 with type 1 diabetes. CDR3: CASSPPSAGNYGYTF. The CDR3 DNA is TGTGCCAGCTCACCACCGTCAGCGGGCAACTATGGCTACACCTTC.